This T cell receptor (beta chain) was obtained from a study of shared clonotypes between healthy human individuals. Trimming left V 6 bases short and J 10 bases short, with 13 bases between. CDR1 and CDR2 (germline): DFQATT, SNEGSKA (reference sequence). The CDR3 is 11 residues long. Here immunoSEQ multiplex PCR was the method, and the copy in TCRdb shows in-frame clones only, minus some. The top ten clones hold 0.36% of a sample with fewer than 2.5 million clones, 93% of them seen once. The donors, healthy adults who were HIV-negative, had experienced no recent acute infections or vaccinations. About this clone: Its antigen is undetermined.

General study findings and limits: Clonotype sharing levels among donors were expected to vary with sequencing depth.

This chain joins TRBV20-1 and TRBJ2-1; D ambiguous. The source material was naive CD4+ T cells from PBMCs. Subset reported: CD45RA+ positively selected. This clonotype originated in a man aged 18 to 30 in good health. Some clones in this sample may be carry-over from other donors' samples. The CDR3 DNA reads TGCAGTGCCGGCGATGAACGGGAGCAGTTCTTC. As protein: CSAGDEREQFF.